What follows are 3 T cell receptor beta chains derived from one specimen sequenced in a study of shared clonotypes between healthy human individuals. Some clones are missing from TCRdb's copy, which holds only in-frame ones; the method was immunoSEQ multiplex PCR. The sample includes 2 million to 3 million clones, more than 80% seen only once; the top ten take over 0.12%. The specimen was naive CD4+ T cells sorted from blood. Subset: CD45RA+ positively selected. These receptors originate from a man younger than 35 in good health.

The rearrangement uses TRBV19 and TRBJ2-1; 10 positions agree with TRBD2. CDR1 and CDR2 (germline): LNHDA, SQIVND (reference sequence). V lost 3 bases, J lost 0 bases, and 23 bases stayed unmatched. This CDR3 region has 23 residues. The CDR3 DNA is TGTGCCAGTAGTATTAGGTCGTCTCGGACTAGCGGAAAGCAAACGGGCTCCTACAATGAGCAGTTCTTC. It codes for CASSIRSSRTSGKQTGSYNEQFF.

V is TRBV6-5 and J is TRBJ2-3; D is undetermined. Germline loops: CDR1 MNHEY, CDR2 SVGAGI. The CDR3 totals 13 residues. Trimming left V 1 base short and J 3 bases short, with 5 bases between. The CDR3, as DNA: TGTGCCAGCAGTTACTATAGTACAGATACGCAGTATTTT. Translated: CASSYYSTDTQYF.

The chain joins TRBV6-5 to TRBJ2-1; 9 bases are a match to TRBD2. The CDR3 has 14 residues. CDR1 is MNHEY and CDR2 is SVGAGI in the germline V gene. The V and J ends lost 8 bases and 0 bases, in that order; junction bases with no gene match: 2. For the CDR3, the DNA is TGTGCCAGCCAGGGACTAGCCTCCTACAATGAGCAGTTCTTC. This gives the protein CASQGLASYNEQFF.